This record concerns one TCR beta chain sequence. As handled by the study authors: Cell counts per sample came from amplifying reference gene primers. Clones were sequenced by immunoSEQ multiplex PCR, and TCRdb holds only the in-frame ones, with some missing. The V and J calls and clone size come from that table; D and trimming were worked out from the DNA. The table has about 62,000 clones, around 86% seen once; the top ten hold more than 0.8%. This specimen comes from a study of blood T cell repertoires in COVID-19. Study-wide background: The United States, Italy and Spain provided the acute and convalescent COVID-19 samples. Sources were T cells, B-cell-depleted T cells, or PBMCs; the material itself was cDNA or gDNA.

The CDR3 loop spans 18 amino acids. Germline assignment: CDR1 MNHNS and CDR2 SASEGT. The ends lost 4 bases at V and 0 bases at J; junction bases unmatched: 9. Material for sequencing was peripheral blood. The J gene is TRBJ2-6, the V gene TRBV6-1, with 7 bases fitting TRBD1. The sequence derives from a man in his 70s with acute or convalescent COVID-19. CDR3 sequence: CASSVDRVVSSGANVLTF. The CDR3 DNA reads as TGTGCCAGCAGTGTCGACAGGGTGGTAAGCTCTGGGGCCAACGTCCTGACTTTC.